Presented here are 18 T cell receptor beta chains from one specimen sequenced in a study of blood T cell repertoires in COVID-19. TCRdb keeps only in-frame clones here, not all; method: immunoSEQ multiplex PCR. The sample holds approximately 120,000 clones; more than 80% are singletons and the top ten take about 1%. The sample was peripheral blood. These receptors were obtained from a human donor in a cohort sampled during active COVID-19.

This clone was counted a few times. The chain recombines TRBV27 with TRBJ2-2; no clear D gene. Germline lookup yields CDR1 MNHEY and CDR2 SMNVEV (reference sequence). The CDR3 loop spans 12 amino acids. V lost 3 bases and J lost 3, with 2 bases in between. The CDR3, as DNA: TGTGCCAGCAGTTTCTACACCGGGGAGCTGTTTTTT. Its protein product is CASSFYTGELFF.

The CDR3 sequence: CSVGSLGNSNTQYF. The CDR3 bases are TGCAGCGTTGGGTCCCTAGGCAATAGCAATACGCAGTATTTT. The gene calls are TRBV29-1 and TRBJ2-3, with D unresolved. The CDR3 spans 14 residues. The germline CDR1 and CDR2 sequences are SQVTM and ANQGSEA. Trimming shortened V by 4 bases and J by 7 bases, and 18 bases separated the two germline ends.

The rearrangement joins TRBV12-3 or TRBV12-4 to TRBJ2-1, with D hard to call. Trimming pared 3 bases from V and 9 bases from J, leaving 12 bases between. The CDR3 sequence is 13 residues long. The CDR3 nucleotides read TGTGCCAGCAGTTTTGACTCGCTGGGTGAGCAGTTCTTC. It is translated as CASSFDSLGEQFF.

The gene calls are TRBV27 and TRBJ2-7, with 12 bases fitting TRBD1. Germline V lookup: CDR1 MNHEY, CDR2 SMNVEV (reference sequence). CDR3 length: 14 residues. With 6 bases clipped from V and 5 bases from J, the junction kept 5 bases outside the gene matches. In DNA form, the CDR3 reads TGTGCCAGCAGGGGGGACAGGGGGCGCGACGAGCAGTACTTC. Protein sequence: CASRGDRGRDEQYF.

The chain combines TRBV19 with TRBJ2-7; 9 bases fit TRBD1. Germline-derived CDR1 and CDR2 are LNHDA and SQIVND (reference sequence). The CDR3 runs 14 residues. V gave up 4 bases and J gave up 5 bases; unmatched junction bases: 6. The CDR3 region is CASSTGQGRHEQYF. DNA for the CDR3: TGTGCCAGTAGTACGGGACAGGGTCGACACGAGCAGTACTTC.

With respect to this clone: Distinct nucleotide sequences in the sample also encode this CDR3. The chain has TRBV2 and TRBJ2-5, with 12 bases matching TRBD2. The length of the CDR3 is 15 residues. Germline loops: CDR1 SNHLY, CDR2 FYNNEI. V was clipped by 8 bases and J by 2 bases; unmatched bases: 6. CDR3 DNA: TGTGCCAGCCGGACTAGCGGGGAACCACAAGAGACCCAGTACTTC. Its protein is CASRTSGEPQETQYF.

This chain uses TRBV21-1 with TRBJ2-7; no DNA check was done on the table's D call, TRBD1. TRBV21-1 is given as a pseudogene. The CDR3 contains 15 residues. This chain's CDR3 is CASTPPDRGLDEQYF. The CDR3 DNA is TGTGCCAGCACCCCACCGGACAGGGGGCTTGACGAGCAGTACTTC.

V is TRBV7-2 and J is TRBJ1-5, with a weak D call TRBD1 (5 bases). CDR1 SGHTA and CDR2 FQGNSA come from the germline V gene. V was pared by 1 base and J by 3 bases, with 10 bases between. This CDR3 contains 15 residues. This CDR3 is CASSLVGAVNQPQHF. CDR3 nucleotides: TGTGCCAGCAGCTTAGTTGGGGCAGTCAATCAGCCCCAGCATTTT. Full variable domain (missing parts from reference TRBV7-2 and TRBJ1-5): GAGVSQSPSNKVTEKGKDVELRCDPISGHTALYWYRQSLGQGLEFLIYFQGNSAPDKSGLPSDRFSAERTGGSVSTLTIQRTQQEDSAVYLCASSLVGAVNQPQHFGDGTRLSIL.

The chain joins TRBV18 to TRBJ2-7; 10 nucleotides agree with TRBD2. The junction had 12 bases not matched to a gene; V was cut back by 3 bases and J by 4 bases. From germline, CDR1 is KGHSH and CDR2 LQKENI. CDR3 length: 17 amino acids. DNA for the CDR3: TGTGCCAGCTCACCGAATCTAGCGGGAGTAAGGAAATACGAGCAGTACTTC. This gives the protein CASSPNLAGVRKYEQYF.

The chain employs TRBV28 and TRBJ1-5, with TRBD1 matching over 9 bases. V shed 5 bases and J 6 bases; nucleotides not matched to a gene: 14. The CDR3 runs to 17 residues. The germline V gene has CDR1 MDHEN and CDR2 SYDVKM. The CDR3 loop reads CASSPGQGKSTSQPQHF. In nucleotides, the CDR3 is TGTGCCAGCAGTCCGGGACAGGGAAAATCTACAAGTCAGCCCCAGCATTTT.

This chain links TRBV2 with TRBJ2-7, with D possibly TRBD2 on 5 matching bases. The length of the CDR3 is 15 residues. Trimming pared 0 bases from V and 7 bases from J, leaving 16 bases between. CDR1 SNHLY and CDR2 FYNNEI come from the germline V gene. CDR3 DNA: TGTGCCAGCAGTGAAGCCGGAGGAATCGGTCTAGAGCAGTACTTC. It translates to CASSEAGGIGLEQYF.

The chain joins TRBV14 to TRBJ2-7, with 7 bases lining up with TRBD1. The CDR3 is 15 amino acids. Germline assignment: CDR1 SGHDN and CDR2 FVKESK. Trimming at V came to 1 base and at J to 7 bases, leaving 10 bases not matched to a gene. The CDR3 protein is CASSQVGAGGSEQYF. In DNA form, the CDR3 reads TGTGCCAGCAGCCAAGTCGGGGCAGGGGGTAGTGAGCAGTACTTC.

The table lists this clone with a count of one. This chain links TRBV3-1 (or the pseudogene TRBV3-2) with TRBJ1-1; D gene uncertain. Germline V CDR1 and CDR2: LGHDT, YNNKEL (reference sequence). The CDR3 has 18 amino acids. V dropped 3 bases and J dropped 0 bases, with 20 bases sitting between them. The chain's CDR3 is CASSHPKGGWSMNTEAFF. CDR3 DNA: TGTGCCAGCAGCCACCCCAAGGGAGGTTGGAGTATGAACACTGAAGCTTTCTTT.

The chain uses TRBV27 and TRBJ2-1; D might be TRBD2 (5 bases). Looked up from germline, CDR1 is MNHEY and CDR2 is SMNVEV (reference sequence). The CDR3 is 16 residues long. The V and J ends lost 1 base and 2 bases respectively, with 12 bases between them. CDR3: CASSLFPGFAYNEQFF. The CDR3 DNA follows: TGTGCCAGCAGTTTATTTCCGGGGTTCGCCTACAATGAGCAGTTCTTC.

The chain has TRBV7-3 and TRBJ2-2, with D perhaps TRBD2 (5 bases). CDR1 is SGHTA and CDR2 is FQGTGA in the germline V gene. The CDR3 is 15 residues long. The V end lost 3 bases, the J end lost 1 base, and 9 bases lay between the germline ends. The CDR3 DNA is TGTGCCAGCAGCTTTAGCGCGATGAACACCGGGGAGCTGTTTTTT. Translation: CASSFSAMNTGELFF.

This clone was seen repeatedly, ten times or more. CDR3 amino acids: CASSLGGARVGIQYF. The CDR3 nucleotides read TGTGCCAGCAGCCTCGGTGGAGCTAGAGTGGGCATTCAGTACTTC. The rearrangement uses TRBV3-1 (or the pseudogene TRBV3-2) and TRBJ2-4; no firm D call. Trimming shortened V by 4 bases and J by 9 bases, and 19 bases separated the two germline ends. The germline CDR1 and CDR2 sequences are LGHDT and YNNKEL (reference sequence). The CDR3 contains 15 residues.

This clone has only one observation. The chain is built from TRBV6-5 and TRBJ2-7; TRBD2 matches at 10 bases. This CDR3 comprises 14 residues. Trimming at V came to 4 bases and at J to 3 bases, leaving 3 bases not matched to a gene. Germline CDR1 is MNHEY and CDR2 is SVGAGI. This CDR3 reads CASSSSGGHYEQYF. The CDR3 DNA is TGTGCCAGCAGTTCTAGCGGGGGCCACTACGAGCAGTACTTC.

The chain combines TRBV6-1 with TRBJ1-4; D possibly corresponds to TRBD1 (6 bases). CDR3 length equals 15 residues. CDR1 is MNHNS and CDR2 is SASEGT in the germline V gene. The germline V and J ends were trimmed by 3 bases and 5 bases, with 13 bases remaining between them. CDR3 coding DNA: TGTGCCAGCAGTGATTTTCAGGGGCTAAATGAAAAACTGTTTTTT. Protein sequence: CASSDFQGLNEKLFF.